This paragraph covers one T cell receptor beta chain sequence. From germline, CDR1 is SGHRS and CDR2 YFSETQ. V lost 6 bases to trimming and J lost 5 bases; unmatched junction nucleotides: 5. This CDR3 spans 14 amino acids. This sample is drawn from a study of technical replicates of blood from four donors. The method was immunoSEQ multiplex PCR; TCRdb's version includes in-frame clones alone and lacks a portion of them. The profile shows around 79,000 clones, around 94% of them singletons. The clonotype was recovered from a human donor in good health. This chain links TRBV5-1 with TRBJ2-5; 12 bases are shared with TRBD2. Sequencing was done on a sample of T cells isolated from PBMCs. The CDR3 nucleotides read TGCGCCAGCACCCCGGGGACTAGCGGGGAGACCCAGTACTTC. Its translation: CASTPGTSGETQYF.